The 14 T cell receptor beta chains below were found in one sample sequenced in a study of blood T cell repertoires in COVID-19. Using immunoSEQ multiplex PCR, the repertoire was profiled, and TCRdb retains in-frame clones only, with some absent. The table shows 120,000 to 150,000 clones, with about 84% occurring only once. The sequencing input was peripheral blood. These receptors were taken from a woman aged 50 to 60 with acute or convalescent COVID-19.

This clone occurred once. The rearrangement links TRBV6-6 to TRBJ1-4; D possibly corresponds to TRBD1 (6 bases). The ends were cut back, 7 bases at V and 1 base at J, with 16 bases in the middle. Germline CDR1 reads MNHNY; CDR2 reads SVGAGI (reference sequence). This CDR3 region has 16 residues. CDR3 in amino acids: CASTEGGRLTNEKLFF. CDR3 DNA: TGTGCCAGCACCGAGGGGGGGCGATTAACTAATGAAAAACTGTTTTTT.

J is TRBJ1-5 and V is TRBV7-6; 8 bases line up with TRBD1. Germline V gene data show CDR1 as SGHVS and CDR2 as FNYEAQ. The CDR3 spans 15 residues. Germline trimming cut 5 bases from V and 6 bases from J; bases unmatched to any gene: 9. This CDR3 is CASSTSTGGGQPQHF. DNA for the CDR3: TGTGCCAGCAGCACGAGCACAGGGGGGGGTCAGCCCCAGCATTTT.

The rearrangement links TRBV10-3 to TRBJ2-1; TRBD2 matches 11 bases. This CDR3 contains 16 residues. V gave up 5 bases and J gave up 7 bases; unmatched junction bases: 10. Looked up from germline, CDR1 is ENHRY and CDR2 is SYGVKD. The CDR3 DNA follows: TGTGCCATCAGTCCGCAACTAGCGGGGGACTTAAATGAGCAGTTCTTC. Translating it yields CAISPQLAGDLNEQFF.

The chain joins TRBV9 to TRBJ2-2; 8 bases fit TRBD1. The CDR3 contains 16 residues. Germline V gives CDR1 SGDLS, CDR2 YYNGEE. The V segment lost 2 bases and the J segment 2 bases; nucleotides outside the gene matches: 5. This CDR3 is CASSVGQGANTGELFF. The CDR3 DNA is TGTGCCAGCAGCGTCGGGCAGGGGGCTAACACCGGGGAGCTGTTTTTT.

The V and J genes are TRBV10-2 and TRBJ1-4; possibly TRBD1 for D (5 bases). The CDR3 spans 14 residues. Germline loops: CDR1 WSHSY, CDR2 SAAADI. V lost 6 bases and J 8 bases, leaving 16 bases between the germline ends. CDR3 DNA: TGCGCCAGCAGGTGGGGCCCCGAAGACGAAAAACTGTTTTTT. It codes for CASRWGPEDEKLFF.

There are a few counts of this clone. V gene TRBV11-3 combines with J gene TRBJ2-3; 7 bases align to TRBD2. V dropped 5 bases and J dropped 0; count of bases not matched to a gene: 11. Germline CDR1 is SGHNT and CDR2 is YENEEA. This CDR3 has 17 residues. The chain's CDR3 is CASSPTLGGSSTDTQYF. CDR3 nucleotides: TGTGCCAGCAGCCCCACGTTGGGGGGGTCTAGCACAGATACGCAGTATTTT.

The chain recombines TRBV13 with TRBJ2-1; 11 positions agree with TRBD2. Germline V gene data show CDR1 as PRHDT and CDR2 as FYEKMQ (reference sequence). V gave up 5 bases and J gave up 3 bases; unmatched junction bases: 6. The CDR3 contains 16 residues. The CDR3 region has the DNA TGTGCCAGCAGCCCAACTAGCGGGGGCCACTACAATGAGCAGTTCTTC. Translation gives CASSPTSGGHYNEQFF.

The chain carries TRBV6-5 and TRBJ1-2; 7 bases are a match to TRBD1. Trimming took 2 bases from V and 4 from J; bases not matched to a gene: 4. From germline, CDR1 is MNHEY and CDR2 SVGAGI. There are 14 residues in the CDR3. CDR3 nucleotide sequence: TGTGCCAGCAGTTACGGGGACAGAGGCTATGGCTACACCTTC. This gives the protein CASSYGDRGYGYTF.

The chain combines TRBV5-1 with TRBJ2-7, with 9 bases identical to TRBD2. This CDR3 has 14 residues. Germline loops: CDR1 SGHRS, CDR2 YFSETQ. Germline trimming cut 3 bases from V and 4 bases from J; bases unmatched to any gene: 5. This CDR3 reads CASSSGGLAYEQYF. In nucleotides, the CDR3 is TGCGCCAGCAGCTCGGGGGGACTAGCTTACGAGCAGTACTTC.

This chain links TRBV6-5 with TRBJ1-4; D is unresolved. Deletions cut 6 bases from V and 2 bases from J, with 10 bases between. This CDR3 is built from 14 residues. The germline gives CDR1 MNHEY, CDR2 SVGAGI. This chain's CDR3 is CASSLGWTNEKLFF. The CDR3 DNA is TGTGCCAGCAGCCTCGGGTGGACTAATGAAAAACTGTTTTTT.

V is TRBV11-2 and J is TRBJ1-3; 7 positions match TRBD1. Germline V lookup: CDR1 SGHAT, CDR2 FQNNGV. V dropped 5 bases and J dropped 3; count of bases not matched to a gene: 4. The CDR3 length is 14 residues. CDR3 amino acids: CASSTRQGGNTIYF. The CDR3 region has the DNA TGTGCCAGCAGCACCCGACAGGGTGGAAACACCATATATTTT.

CDR3 sequence reads: CAIGDRDQPQHF. The CDR3 nucleotides are TGTGCCATCGGGGACAGGGATCAGCCCCAGCATTTT. V gene TRBV10-3 combines with J gene TRBJ1-5, with 9 nucleotides matching TRBD1. The junction had 1 base not matched to a gene; V was cut back by 8 bases and J by 5 bases. Looked up from germline, CDR1 is ENHRY and CDR2 is SYGVKD. There are 12 residues in the CDR3.

This clone was counted once. The chain employs TRBV6-4 and TRBJ1-3, with 7 bases identical to TRBD1. Germline CDR1 reads MRHNA; CDR2 reads SNTAGT. The J segment lost 3 bases and the V segment lost 6 bases, leaving 2 bases of the junction unmatched. This CDR3 contains 13 residues. Here the CDR3 DNA reads TGTGCCAGCAGGACAGGGATTGGAAACACCATATATTTT. This translates into CASRTGIGNTIYF.

The chain carries TRBV7-9 and TRBJ2-5; tentatively, D is TRBD1 (6 bases). Germline values: CDR1 SEHNR, CDR2 FQNEAQ (reference sequence). Trimming shortened V by 1 base and J by 2 bases, and 8 bases separated the two germline ends. This CDR3 contains 14 residues. The CDR3 DNA reads as TGTGCCAGCAGCTTAGGGACAGTACAAGAGACCCAGTACTTC. This sequence encodes CASSLGTVQETQYF. Full variable domain (missing parts from reference TRBV7-9 and TRBJ2-5): DTGVSQNPRHKITKRGQNVTFRCDPISEHNRLYWYRQTLGQGPEFLTYFQNEAQLEKSRLLSDRFSAERPKGSFSTLEIQRTEQGDSAMYLCASSLGTVQETQYFGPGTRLLVL.